The source of this T cell receptor (beta chain) is a study of neurological immune-mediated disorders (dated by TCRdb to between 2018 and 2020). For context, the study as a whole: Peripheral blood TCR-beta repertoires from HTLV-I-associated myelopathy (HAM/TSP) patients, multiple sclerosis patients and healthy controls were compared by UMI-based sequencing. The 95 to 120 TCR-beta libraries included longitudinal samples, technical triplicates and paired sorted CD4+ and CD8+ T-cell subsets alongside PBMC samples. Of the approximately 70 subjects in the cohort, about 14 were HAM/TSP patients, 34 were multiple sclerosis patients, and 20 were healthy controls. What the research found in general, with its limitations: TCR clonal expansion was greatest in HAM/TSP patients and smallest in MS patients, who ranked below even healthy controls. No identical CDR3 amino acid sequences were shared among expanded clones across subjects, suggesting private TCR-beta repertoires in all groups.

cDNA was synthesized by template-switch 5'RACE using a primer with a 10-nucleotide random unique molecular identifier that tagged each TCR transcript. Every sequencing run yielded over 160 million TCR-beta sequences covering 15-18 subjects. The RNeasy kit was used to extract total RNA. The KAPA Real-time Library Amplification kit was used to amplify TCR-beta VDJ regions with primers targeting the TCR constant region and the 5'RACE anchor. A first PCR added sample indexes and Illumina adaptors, after which a second PCR increased the library yield. After purification with Ampure beads, the TCR product of roughly 650 bp was size-selected on a 2% E-gel SizeSelection system. Library quality was checked on a Bioanalyzer, concentration was measured with Qubit, and libraries were quantified with the Kapa Library Quantification kit before pooling. An Illumina HiSeq 2500 was used to sequence the libraries paired-end at 2 x 150 bp. To increase sequence diversity, about 23-32% phiX was spiked into each library pool. The paper's data handling went like this. The quality-filtered reads were processed with the UMI-based MiGEC pipeline, whose error correction step removed more than 80% of the raw TCR sequences. VDJ genes were aligned to IMGT germline references, and each clonotype was defined by a unique CDR3 amino acid sequence together with V-J genes. Clonal expansion, Shannon diversity and CDR3 relatedness were evaluated with VDJtools (CalcPairwiseDistances, ClusterSamples), while phylogenetic trees were built in CLCbio workbench. A clone was classed as expanded if it had 8 or more unique UMIs, a cutoff based on coefficient-of-variation modelling across technical triplicates. TCRdb redid the processing of the public reads, applying fastp at Q25 and MiXCR, and retained in-frame beta chains. Each CDR3 protein gets just one entry, which takes the most common genes and DNA from the rows behind it. The V and J calls follow TCRdb's processing rather than the paper's. The sample table shows around 50,000 distinct CDR3 sequences, and under 30% are seen once. Roughly a quarter of the sample belongs to the ten largest clones.

Cut back by 11 bases and 2 bases, the V and J ends lie 14 bases apart. The CDR3, from cysteine to phenylalanine, totals 13 residues. Kept here is only the CDR3 DNA, which spans 39 bases and is read in frame from base 1. The germline V gene (reference sequence) sets CDR1 to MNHNY and CDR2 to SVGAGI. The healthy controls were volunteers from blood banks in Maryland, USA. Libraries from unsorted PBMCs were made from 2 million PBMCs kept in RNAlater at -80 degrees C until RNA extraction. Peripheral blood was subjected to Ficoll-Hypaque density gradient centrifugation to isolate PBMCs, which were then cryopreserved in liquid nitrogen. This clonotype was counted only a few times. Its specific antigen is unknown. No clone much larger than this one lies a single base away; base qualities are absent.

The receptor chain draws on TRBV6-6 and TRBJ2-3, with TRBD2 as a weak D call on 5 bases. This receptor was identified in a woman in her 70s in good health. Sequencing was done on a sample of PBMCs. In nucleotide form, the sequence is TGTGCCGTACGGACTTTCCCCACAGATACGCAGTATTTT. This yields the protein CAVRTFPTDTQYF.